This TCR beta chain was retrieved from a study of CD8 T cells in ankylosing spondylitis. TCR beta libraries were made by quantitative 5'-RACE with molecular barcodes. One entry per CDR3 protein results from TCRdb running MiXCR on the 5' RACE reads. Of tens of thousands of distinct CDR3 sequences in the sample, approximately 16% were seen once. This clonotype has a handful of counts. The target antigen is unknown. Deletions cut 4 bases from V and 13 bases from J, with 20 bases between. There are 15 residues in the CDR3. Whole-study results and caveats: According to the report, clones linked to the disease were significantly enriched in matched synovial fluid samples taken from ankylosing spondylitis patients. For ankylosing spondylitis blood, a TCR beta motif of 7 or 8 highly homologous variants appeared characteristic.

The sequencing input was blood. This TCR was recovered from a male donor with ankylosing spondylitis or in good health (not recorded which). V is TRBV12-3 or TRBV12-4 and J is TRBJ1-6; the D gene is possibly TRBD1 (5 bases). CDR3 coding DNA: TGTGCCAGCAGTTCGTCAGGGTTGAGGCCCTCCCCCCTCCACTTT. The encoded protein is CASSSSGLRPSPLHF.